Below, 18 T cell receptor beta chains from the same sample are listed, as sequenced in a study of blood T cells in healthy people across ages. Then a second PCR, running roughly 7 to 11 cycles, was carried out with a sample-barcoded 5' primer and a J-beta primer mix. One entry per CDR3 protein results from TCRdb running MiXCR on the 5' RACE reads. The table lists around 1,800,000 distinct CDR3 sequences, about two fifths of them singletons. What was sequenced was blood. The receptors were sampled from a human donor in good health.

J is TRBJ2-1 and V is TRBV20-1; the match to TRBD1 covers 12 bases. CDR1 is DFQATT, CDR2 SNEGSKA, per germline (reference sequence). The V segment lost 5 bases and the J segment 1 base; nucleotides outside the gene matches: 12. The CDR3 sequence is 18 residues long. CDR3 in amino acids: CSAEGQGAELRSYNEQFF. The CDR3 DNA reads as TGCAGTGCTGAGGGACAGGGGGCTGAGTTGCGTTCCTACAATGAGCAGTTCTTC.

The sample holds a few counts of this clonotype. The rearrangement uses TRBV5-5 and TRBJ2-1; D is possibly TRBD1 (6 bases). Germline assignment: CDR1 SGHKS and CDR2 YYEKEE (reference sequence). Trimming left V 2 bases short and J 3 bases short, with 9 bases between. The CDR3 is 14 residues long. The CDR3 spells CASSFEGDYNEQFF. In DNA, the CDR3 is TGTGCCAGCAGCTTTGAGGGGGACTACAATGAGCAGTTCTTC.

This chain joins TRBV12-5 and TRBJ1-5, with unresolved D. Trimming cost V 3 bases and J 6 bases, with 12 bases left between them. The V gene's germline CDR1 is LGHNT and CDR2 FRNRAP. The CDR3 has 14 residues. CDR3 nucleotides: TGTGCTAGTGGTTTAGGAGGGTCGGGTCAGCCCCAGCATTTT. It specifies CASGLGGSGQPQHF.

This chain connects TRBV4-3 to TRBJ2-3; 7 bases map to TRBD1. After removal of 1 base from V and 2 bases from J, the junction contained 9 bases not matched to a gene. There are 17 residues in the CDR3. Per the germline V gene, CDR1 is LGHNA and CDR2 is YSLEER. This CDR3 is CASSQARDRSYTDTQYF. CDR3 DNA: TGCGCCAGCAGCCAAGCACGGGACAGAAGCTACACAGATACGCAGTATTTT.

About this clonotype itself: An end of the junction differs from the germline gene, which may be a read error. The rearrangement links TRBV10-2 to TRBJ1-6; tentatively, D is TRBD1 (6 bases). From germline, CDR1 is WSHSY and CDR2 SAAADI. The CDR3 is made up of 15 amino acids. CDR3 region: CTSSESYRENSPLHF. Here the CDR3 DNA reads TGCACCAGCAGTGAGTCTTACAGGGAAAATTCACCCCTCCACTTT.

The chain couples TRBV20-1 to TRBJ2-4; 12 positions agree with TRBD2. The DNA end favors TRBJ2-7, so the J call may be wrong. In germline, CDR1 is DFQATT, CDR2 SNEGSKA (reference sequence). The length of the CDR3 is 15 residues. The CDR3 protein is CSAREPTSGGYEQYF. The CDR3 DNA is TGCAGTGCTAGAGAGCCGACTAGCGGGGGATACGAGCAGTACTTC.

This clonotype was observed a handful of times. V usage is TRBV20-1 and J usage is TRBJ1-3, with D unclear. This CDR3 comprises 14 residues. CDR1 DFQATT and CDR2 SNEGSKA come from the germline V gene (reference sequence). Trimming removed 5 bases from V and 0 bases from J, with 11 bases in between. The CDR3 loop is CSADGRISGNTIYF. Written as DNA, the CDR3 is TGCAGTGCTGACGGACGGATCTCTGGAAACACCATATATTTT.

The chain couples TRBV12-3 or TRBV12-4 to TRBJ1-5, with D unresolved. Trimming removed 4 bases at V and 6 bases at J, with 10 bases between. CDR3 length: 13 amino acids. DNA for the CDR3: TGTGCCAGCAGTTCCCCGTTAGGTCAGCCCCAGCATTTT. Its translation is CASSSPLGQPQHF.

This clonotype appeared a few times. V and J are TRBV25-1 and TRBJ2-3; the match to TRBD2 covers 9 bases. The junction had 9 bases not matched to a gene; V was cut back by 8 bases and J by 3 bases. The CDR3 totals 15 residues. Germline CDR1 MGHDK, CDR2 SYGVNS. This CDR3 is CASDGGLAGTDTQYF. CDR3 bases: TGTGCCAGCGACGGAGGGCTAGCGGGGACAGATACGCAGTATTTT.

Here the CDR3 DNA reads TGTGCCAGCGCCCCGGGTATTAGCAATCAGCCCCAGCATTTT. Its protein product is CASAPGISNQPQHF. V and J are TRBV12-3 or TRBV12-4 and TRBJ1-5, with no clear D. The length of the CDR3 is 14 residues. V was clipped by 8 bases and J by 0 bases, with 11 bases between them.

This clonotype has more than one count but fewer than ten. This chain joins TRBV5-1 and TRBJ2-1, with 8 bases identical to TRBD1. CDR1 is SGHRS, CDR2 YFSETQ, per germline. The CDR3 has 15 amino acids. V gave up 5 bases and J gave up 4 bases; unmatched junction bases: 8. CDR3 region: CASRQGGQDYNEQFF. CDR3 coding DNA: TGCGCCAGCAGACAGGGGGGACAAGATTACAATGAGCAGTTCTTC.

This clonotype was detected only a few times. The chain carries TRBV10-3 and TRBJ2-2; possible D gene TRBD2, 7 bases. V shed 3 bases and J shed 6 bases, with 14 bases lying between them. Germline V gene sequence: CDR1 ENHRY, CDR2 SYGVKD. The CDR3 extends over 15 amino acids. In DNA, the CDR3 is TGTGCCATCAGTGATGACGGGGGGCGGTCCGGGGAGCTGTTTTTT. As protein: CAISDDGGRSGELFF.

The rearrangement joins TRBV29-1 to TRBJ2-5; possibly TRBD1 or TRBD2 for D (5 bases each). The germline V and J ends were trimmed by 7 bases and 3 bases, with 15 bases remaining between them. CDR3 length equals 13 residues. Per germline, CDR1 SQVTM and CDR2 ANQGSEA. The CDR3 sequence is CSAEVVGEETQYF. The CDR3 DNA sequence: TGCAGCGCGGAGGTGGTGGGGGAAGAGACCCAGTACTTC.

The rearrangement uses TRBV11-1 and TRBJ2-1; D ambiguous. From germline, CDR1 is SGHAT and CDR2 FQDESV (reference sequence). This CDR3 has 17 amino acids. Trimming shortened V by 1 base and J by 5 bases, and 18 bases separated the two germline ends. CDR3 region: CASSLEVFTTVDNEQFF. For the CDR3, the DNA is TGTGCCAGCAGCTTAGAGGTCTTCACCACCGTCGACAATGAGCAGTTCTTC.

As for this clonotype: A junction end diverges from the germline sequence, so it may reflect a read error. The V gene is TRBV29-1, the J gene TRBJ2-1; D is possibly TRBD1 (6 bases). The CDR3 extends over 14 amino acids. CDR1 and CDR2 from the germline V gene are SQVTM and ANQGSEA. DNA for the CDR3: TGCGGCGTTGATGTTATAGGGCAGGGGATTGAGCAGTTCTTC. It specifies CGVDVIGQGIEQFF.

The gene calls are TRBV3-1 and TRBJ1-6, with D tentatively TRBD1 (5 bases). Germline V lookup: CDR1 LGHDT, CDR2 YNNKEL (reference sequence). This CDR3 is built from 14 residues. The V end lost 5 bases, the J end lost 12 bases, and 17 bases lay between the germline ends. This chain's CDR3 is CASSGTGGGGPLHF. In DNA, the CDR3 is TGTGCCAGCAGCGGAACCGGGGGTGGAGGACCCCTCCACTTT.

The sample holds a few counts of this clonotype. The chain links TRBV7-8 to TRBJ2-7, with TRBD2 matching 8 bases. Near its end, the DNA agrees better with TRBJ2-5, so the J call may be wrong. CDR1 SGHVS and CDR2 FQNEAQ come from the germline V gene. The CDR3 is 17 residues long. In DNA form, the CDR3 reads TGTGCCAGCAGCTTACGGAACTGGCGGGGGGTCCAGGAGACCCAGTACTTC. Residues: CASSLRNWRGVQETQYF.

V is TRBV20-1 and J is TRBJ2-1; possibly TRBD2 for D (6 bases). CDR3 length equals 14 residues. Trimming left V 4 bases short and J 5 bases short, with 15 bases between. CDR1 and CDR2 from the germline V gene are DFQATT and SNEGSKA (reference sequence). CDR3 nucleotide sequence: TGCAGTGCTACCCCATCGGGACTTGACAATGAGCAGTTCTTC. Translated, it gives CSATPSGLDNEQFF.